This section outlines one T cell receptor beta chain sequence together with its context. The source of the sample is a study of blood T cell repertoires in COVID-19. As for the study in general: The study drew acute and convalescent COVID-19 samples from the United States, Italy and Spain. In each case, the material was cDNA or gDNA derived from T cells, B-cell-depleted T cells, or PBMCs.

This CDR3 has 16 residues. Trimming left V 0 bases short and J 0 bases short, with 6 bases between. CDR1 and CDR2 from the germline V gene are SGHVS and FNYEAQ. In the authors' workflow: Reference gene primer amplification gave nucleated cell count estimates. Assay: immunoSEQ multiplex PCR; the TCRdb copy retains only in-frame clones and omits some. The V and J calls and the clone size are those of that table, but D and trimming were determined from the DNA. The sample has approximately 75,000 clones, around 85% seen once. The receptor comes from a man older than 75 with acute or convalescent COVID-19. The sample taken for sequencing was peripheral blood. The chain uses TRBV7-6 and TRBJ2-6; D gene unclear. The CDR3 DNA follows: TGTGCCAGCAGCTTAGCTTCCGGCTCTGGGGCCAACGTCCTGACTTTC. Protein sequence: CASSLASGSGANVLTF.